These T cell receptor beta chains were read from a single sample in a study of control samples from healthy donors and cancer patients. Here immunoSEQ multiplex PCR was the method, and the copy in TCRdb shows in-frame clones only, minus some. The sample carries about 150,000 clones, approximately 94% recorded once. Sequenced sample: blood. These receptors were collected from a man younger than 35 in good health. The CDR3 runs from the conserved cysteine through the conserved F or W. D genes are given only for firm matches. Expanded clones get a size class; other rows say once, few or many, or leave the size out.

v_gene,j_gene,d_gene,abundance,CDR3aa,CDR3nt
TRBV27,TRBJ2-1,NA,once,CATHTSRRDNEQFF,TGTGCCACCCATACTAGCCGCCGGGACAATGAGCAGTTCTTC
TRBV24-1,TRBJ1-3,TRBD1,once,CATSDRHGTVSGNTIYF,TGTGCCACCAGTGATCGACACGGGACAGTCTCTGGAAACACCATATATTTT
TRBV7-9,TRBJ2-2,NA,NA,CASSLSGAHTGELFF,TGTGCCAGCAGCTTATCCGGGGCCCACACCGGGGAGCTGTTTTTT
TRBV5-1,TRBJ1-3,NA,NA,CASSLEDGGRNTIYF,TGCGCCAGCAGCTTGGAGGATGGGGGCCGTAACACCATATATTTT
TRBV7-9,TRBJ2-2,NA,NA,CASSFGTGELFF,TGTGCCAGCAGCTTTGGGACCGGGGAGCTGTTTTTT
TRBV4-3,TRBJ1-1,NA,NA,CASSQGTANTEAFF,TGCGCCAGCAGCCAAGGGACGGCGAACACTGAAGCTTTCTTT
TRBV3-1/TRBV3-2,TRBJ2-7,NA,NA,CASSQDRDYEQYF,TGTGCCAGCAGCCAAGATCGTGATTACGAGCAGTACTTC
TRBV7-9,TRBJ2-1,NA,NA,CASSLINVFF,TGTGCCAGCAGCTTAATCAATGTCTTCTTC
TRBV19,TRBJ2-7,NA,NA,CATNTPGREQYF,TGTGCCACCAATACACCAGGGAGGGAGCAGTACTTC
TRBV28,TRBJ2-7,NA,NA,CASSQSYEQYF,TGTGCCAGCAGTCAGTCCTACGAGCAGTACTTC
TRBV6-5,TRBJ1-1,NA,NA,CASSYTVNTEAFF,TGTGCCAGCAGTTATACCGTGAACACTGAAGCTTTCTTT
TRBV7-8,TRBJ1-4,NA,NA,CASSPAVGVNEKLFF,TGTGCCAGCAGCCCGGCGGTAGGGGTTAATGAAAAACTGTTTTTT
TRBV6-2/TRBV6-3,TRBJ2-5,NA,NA,CASSPAVGETQYF,TGTGCCAGCAGCCCCGCTGTCGGGGAGACCCAGTACTTC
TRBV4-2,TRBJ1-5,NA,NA,CASSQERSQPQHF,TGTGCCAGCAGCCAAGAGCGGTCTCAGCCCCAGCATTTT
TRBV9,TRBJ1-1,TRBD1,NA,CASSVGLQGRSTEAFF,TGTGCCAGCAGCGTGGGGTTACAGGGGAGGAGCACTGAAGCTTTCTTT
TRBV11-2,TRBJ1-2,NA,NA,CASSLGDDWTVYGYTF,TGTGCCAGCAGCTTAGGGGATGATTGGACGGTATATGGCTACACCTTC
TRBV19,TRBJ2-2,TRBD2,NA,CASSIISAGGTGELFF,TGTGCCAGTAGTATAATCTCAGCGGGGGGCACCGGGGAGCTGTTTTTT
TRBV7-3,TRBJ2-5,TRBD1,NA,CASSLTGTGGETQYF,TGTGCCAGCAGCTTAACCGGGACAGGGGGAGAGACCCAGTACTTC
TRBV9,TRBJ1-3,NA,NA,CASSVGSSLSGNTIYF,TGTGCCAGCAGCGTAGGGAGCTCGCTCTCTGGAAACACCATATATTTT
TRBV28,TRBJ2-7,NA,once,CASSHSYEQYF,TGTGCCAGCAGTCACAGCTACGAGCAGTACTTC
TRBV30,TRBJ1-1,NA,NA,CAWSEGVHTEAFF,TGTGCCTGGAGCGAGGGGGTACACACTGAAGCTTTCTTT
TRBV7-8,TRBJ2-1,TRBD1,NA,CASSQTTGTGKGAGTEQFF,TGTGCCAGCAGCCAGACGACCGGGACAGGGAAAGGGGCCGGGACTGAGCAGTTCTTC
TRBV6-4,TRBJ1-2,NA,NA,CASSELAGGAGYTF,TGTGCCAGCAGTGAACTGGCAGGAGGGGCTGGCTACACCTTC
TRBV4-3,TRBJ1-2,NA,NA,CASSHPGGLGYTF,TGCGCCAGCAGCCACCCCGGGGGCCTCGGCTACACCTTC
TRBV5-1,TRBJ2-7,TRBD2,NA,CASSPYIAGNAYEQYF,TGCGCCAGCAGCCCCTATATAGCGGGAAATGCCTACGAGCAGTACTTC
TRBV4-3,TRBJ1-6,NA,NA,CASSRKAGGQVYNSPLHF,TGCGCCAGCAGCCGTAAGGCCGGGGGCCAAGTCTATAATTCACCCCTCCACTTT
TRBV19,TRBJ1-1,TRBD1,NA,CASREQGGITEAFF,TGTGCCAGTAGGGAGCAGGGGGGGATCACTGAAGCTTTCTTT
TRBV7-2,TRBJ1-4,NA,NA,CASSFNMGEKLFF,TGTGCCAGCAGCTTTAATATGGGTGAAAAACTGTTTTTT
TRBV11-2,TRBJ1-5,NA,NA,CASSPQGNQPQHF,TGTGCCAGCAGCCCTCAGGGGAATCAGCCCCAGCATTTT
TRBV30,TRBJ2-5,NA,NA,CAWARGGRSQYF,TGTGCCTGGGCGAGGGGGGGCCGGTCCCAGTACTTC
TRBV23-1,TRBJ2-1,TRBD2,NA,CATIPGGEVSYNEQFF,TGCGCCACCATACCTGGGGGGGAGGTCTCCTACAATGAGCAGTTCTTC
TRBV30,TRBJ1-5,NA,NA,CAWSVGPRGDQPQHF,TGTGCCTGGAGTGTAGGGCCCCGTGGGGATCAGCCCCAGCATTTT
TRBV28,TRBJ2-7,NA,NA,CASSSQTHSYEQYF,TGTGCCAGCAGTTCACAGACCCACTCCTACGAGCAGTACTTC
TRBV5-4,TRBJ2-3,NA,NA,CASSSDRYTDTQYF,TGTGCCAGCAGCTCGGACAGATACACAGATACGCAGTATTTT
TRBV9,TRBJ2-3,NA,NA,CASSVGWGDTQYF,TGTGCCAGCAGCGTAGGGTGGGGAGATACGCAGTATTTT
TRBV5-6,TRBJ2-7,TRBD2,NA,CASSPGLAGTSALYEQYF,TGTGCCAGCAGCCCGGGACTAGCGGGGACCTCTGCCCTATACGAGCAGTACTTC
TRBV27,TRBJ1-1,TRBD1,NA,CASSLFFRDRELNTEAFF,TGTGCCAGCAGTTTATTTTTCCGGGACAGGGAATTGAACACTGAAGCTTTCTTT
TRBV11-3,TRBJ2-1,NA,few,CASSLVGTYSEQFF,TGTGCCAGCAGCTTAGTCGGGACCTACAGTGAGCAGTTCTTC
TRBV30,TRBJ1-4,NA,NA,CAWSVNRALFF,TGTGCCTGGAGTGTTAACAGGGCGTTGTTTTTT
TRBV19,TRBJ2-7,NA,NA,CASSIAGGGVYEQYF,TGTGCCAGTAGTATAGCAGGGGGGGGAGTCTACGAGCAGTACTTC
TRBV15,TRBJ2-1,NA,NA,CATSRDPPGTPINEQFF,TGTGCCACCAGCAGAGATCCGCCCGGGACTCCCATTAATGAGCAGTTCTTC
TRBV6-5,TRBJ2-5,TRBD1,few,CASKRDRGETQYF,TGTGCCAGCAAGCGGGACAGGGGGGAGACCCAGTACTTC
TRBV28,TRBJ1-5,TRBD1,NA,CASSLSQGAISHSNQPQHF,TGTGCCAGCAGTTTATCCCAGGGGGCGATATCCCATAGCAATCAGCCCCAGCATTTT
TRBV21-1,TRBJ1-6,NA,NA,CATRGRTSPLHF,TGTGCCACCAGGGGGAGAACATCACCCCTCCACTTT
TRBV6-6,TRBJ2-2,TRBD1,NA,CASIPPGQGITGELFF,TGTGCCAGCATTCCCCCGGGACAGGGGATCACCGGGGAGCTGTTTTTT
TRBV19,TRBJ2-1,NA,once,CASSHDPLEQFF,TGTGCCAGTAGCCACGACCCGCTTGAGCAGTTCTTC
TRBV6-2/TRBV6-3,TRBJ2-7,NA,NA,CASSYSGAGTYEQYF,TGTGCCAGCAGTTACTCTGGGGCCGGGACCTACGAGCAGTACTTC
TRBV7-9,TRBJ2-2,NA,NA,CASSLIRELFF,TGTGCCAGCAGCTTAATCCGCGAGCTGTTTTTT
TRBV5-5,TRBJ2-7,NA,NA,CASSPSDSPISYEQYF,TGTGCCAGCAGCCCCTCGGACAGCCCCATCTCCTACGAGCAGTACTTC
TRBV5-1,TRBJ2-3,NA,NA,CASWGGAVDSTDTQYF,TGCGCCAGCTGGGGGGGCGCCGTCGATAGTACAGATACGCAGTATTTT
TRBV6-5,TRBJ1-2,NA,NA,CASSRTANYGYTF,TGTGCCAGCAGTCGGACAGCCAACTATGGCTACACCTTC
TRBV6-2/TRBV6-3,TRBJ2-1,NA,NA,CASSFGVYNEQFF,TGTGCCAGCAGTTTCGGGGTCTACAATGAGCAGTTCTTC
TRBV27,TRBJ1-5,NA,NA,CASSQARSNQPQHF,TGTGCCAGCAGCCAAGCACGTAGCAATCAGCCCCAGCATTTT
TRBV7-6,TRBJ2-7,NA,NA,CASSLALGGEIGEQYF,TGTGCCAGCAGCTTAGCGCTTGGGGGAGAGATAGGCGAGCAGTACTTC
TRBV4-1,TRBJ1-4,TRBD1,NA,CASSPHYDRAVEKLFF,TGCGCCAGCAGCCCGCATTATGACAGGGCGGTAGAAAAACTGTTTTTT
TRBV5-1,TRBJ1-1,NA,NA,CASSTRDRTGTEAFF,TGCGCCAGCAGTACCAGGGATCGGACGGGCACTGAAGCTTTCTTT